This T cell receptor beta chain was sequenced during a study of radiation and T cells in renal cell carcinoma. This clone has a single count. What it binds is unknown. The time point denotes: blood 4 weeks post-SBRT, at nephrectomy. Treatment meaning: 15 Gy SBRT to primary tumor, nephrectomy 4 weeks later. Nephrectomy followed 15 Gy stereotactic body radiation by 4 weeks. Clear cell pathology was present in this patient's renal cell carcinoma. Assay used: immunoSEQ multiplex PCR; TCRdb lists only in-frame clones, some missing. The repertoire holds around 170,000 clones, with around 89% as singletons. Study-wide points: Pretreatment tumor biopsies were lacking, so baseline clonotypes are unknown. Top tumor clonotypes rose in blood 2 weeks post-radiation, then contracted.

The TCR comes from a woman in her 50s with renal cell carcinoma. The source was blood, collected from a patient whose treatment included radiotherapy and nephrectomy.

The CDR3 DNA reads TGTGCCAGCAGTGACCCGGGCGGGGGACTCCAGAATGGCTACACCTTC. This gives the protein CASSDPGGGLQNGYTF. The chain carries TRBV2 and TRBJ1-2, with a tentative D call TRBD1 (5 bases). The CDR3 runs to 16 residues. Germline V gene sequence: CDR1 SNHLY, CDR2 FYNNEI. The germline V and J ends were trimmed by 3 bases and 6 bases, with 20 bases remaining between them.